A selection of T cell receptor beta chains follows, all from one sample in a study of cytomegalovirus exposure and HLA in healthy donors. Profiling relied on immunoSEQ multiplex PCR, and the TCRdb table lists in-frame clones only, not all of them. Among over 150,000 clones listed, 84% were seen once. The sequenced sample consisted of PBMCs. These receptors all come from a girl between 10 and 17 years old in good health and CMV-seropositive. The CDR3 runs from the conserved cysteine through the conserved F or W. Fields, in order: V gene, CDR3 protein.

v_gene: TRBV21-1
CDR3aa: CASSKGDSEAFF

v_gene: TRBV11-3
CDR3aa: CASSLGTAVLNTEAFF

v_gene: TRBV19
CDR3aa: CASRATGIANYGYTF

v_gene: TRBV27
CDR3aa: CASSFKTPSYNEQFF

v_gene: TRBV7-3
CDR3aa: CASSLTGGTGELFF

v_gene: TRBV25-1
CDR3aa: CASSDPRNTGELFF

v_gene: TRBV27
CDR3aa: CASSAINVNTEAFF

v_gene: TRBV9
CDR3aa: CASSVEQVEGGYTF

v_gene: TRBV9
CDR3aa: CASSVGRSRRNTIYF

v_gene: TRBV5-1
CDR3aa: CASSLQTGSEGQYF

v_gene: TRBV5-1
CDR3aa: CASSLYHLAGNEQFF

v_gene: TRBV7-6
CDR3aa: CASSDQPAGGGYTF

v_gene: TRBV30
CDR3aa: CAWSPQDSMALGPLHF

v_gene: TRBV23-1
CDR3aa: CASSGDRGNGYTF

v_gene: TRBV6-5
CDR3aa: CASSKGTGNQPQHF

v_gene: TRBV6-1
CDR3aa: CASSGDRAYEQYF

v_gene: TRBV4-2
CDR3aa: CASSQVSDTQYF

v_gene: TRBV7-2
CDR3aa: CASSGRLTAGELFF

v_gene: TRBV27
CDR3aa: CASSQPGYTYEQYF

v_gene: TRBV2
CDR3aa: CASSEVTRDSFYEQYF

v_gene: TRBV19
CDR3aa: CASSPAHGQGYLQYF

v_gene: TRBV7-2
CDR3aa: CASSPKRGGTDTQYF

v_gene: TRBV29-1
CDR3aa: CSVGQQQNTEAFF

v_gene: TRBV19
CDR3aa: CASSMRGVNQPQHF

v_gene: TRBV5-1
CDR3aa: CASSSGQGAADTQYF

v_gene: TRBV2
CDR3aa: CASTPGEGTSGYTQYF

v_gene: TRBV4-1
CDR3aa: CASSPPGLERYGYTF

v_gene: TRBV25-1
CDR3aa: CASSPGSREKLFF

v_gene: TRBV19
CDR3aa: CASSPTGSHYGYTF

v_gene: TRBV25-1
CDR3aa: CASGKGDRTNEKLFF

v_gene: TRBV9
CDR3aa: CASSVDGGMGTEAFF

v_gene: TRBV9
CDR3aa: CASSAQGVENYGYTF

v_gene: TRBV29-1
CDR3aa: CSVEDRSTDTQYF

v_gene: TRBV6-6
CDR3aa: CASSPRGGRETQYF

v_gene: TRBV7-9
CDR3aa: CASSNRGTGGPGNTIYF

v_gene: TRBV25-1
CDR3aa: CASSGGGPGNTIYF

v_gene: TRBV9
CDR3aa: CASSVWDRSTDTQYF

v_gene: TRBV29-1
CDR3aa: CSVERQGSVTDTQYF

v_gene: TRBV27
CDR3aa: CASRTRRGGGEAFF

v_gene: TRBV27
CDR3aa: CASSSLTGISNTEAFF

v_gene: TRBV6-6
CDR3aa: CASINRGGGSNQPQHF

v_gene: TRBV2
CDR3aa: CASSPGGHTDTQYF

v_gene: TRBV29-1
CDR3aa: CSGAGGGAKNEQFF

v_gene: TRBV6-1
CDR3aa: CASSEAGRKGETQYF

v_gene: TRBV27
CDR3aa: CASTPSVGGLDTQYF

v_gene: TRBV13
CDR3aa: CASSLGQGYGYTF